This T cell receptor beta chain was captured in a study of regulatory T cells in long-lasting Graves disease. This clonotype was found many times. V was pared by 6 bases and J by 0 bases, with 5 bases of the junction left unmatched. The CDR3 has 15 residues. Germline V CDR1 and CDR2: SGDLS, YYNGEE. Documented time point: newly diagnosed GD, antithyroid drugs for less than 3 months. Researchers made the TCR library from RNA that was extracted from PBMCs. Investigators prepared the TCR beta libraries by applying iRepertoire HTBI primers and Arm-PCR of CDR3 regions. TCRdb called the multiplex PCR reads again in MiXCR, with one record for every CDR3 protein. The sample consists of about 530,000 distinct CDR3 sequences, more than 15% of them appearing once. These data also formed part of another study, on T cells in Graves' hyperthyroidism and ophthalmopathy.

This rearrangement joins TRBV9 to TRBJ2-2; 7 nucleotides match TRBD2. The input for sequencing was peripheral blood mononuclear cells (PBMCs), taken at new diagnosis, from a patient treated with antithyroid drugs. The sequence was obtained from a middle-aged woman with Graves disease. Written as DNA, the CDR3 is TGTGCCAGCACCACGGGACTAACGAACACCGGGGAGCTGTTTTTT. Residues: CASTTGLTNTGELFF.